The 20 T cell receptor beta chains below were found in one sample sequenced in a study of CD8+CD57+ T cells in acquired aplastic anemia. TCR beta VDJ and CDR3 were profiled, and genomic DNA was the template. TCRdb reprocessed the reads via MiXCR and lists one record per CDR3 protein. The table includes about 420,000 distinct CDR3 sequences, just under 70% detected once. Sequencing was done on a sample of sorted CD4+, CD8+, or CD8+CD57+ T cells (not recorded which) from PBMCs. These receptors originate from a human donor in good health, serving as a control.

As to this clonotype: Germline is not matched at one junction end, which may reflect a read error. This chain joins TRBV7-3 and TRBJ2-3; D gene uncertain. Germline V CDR1 and CDR2: SGHTA, FQGTGA. The CDR3 length is 13 residues. CDR3 loop: CASSPPKADTQYF. The DNA of the CDR3 is TGTGCCAGCAGCCCACCGAAGGCAGATACACAGTATTTT.

The chain carries TRBV19 and TRBJ1-1; TRBD1 might be the D (6 bases). Germline loops: CDR1 LNHDA, CDR2 SQIVND (reference sequence). This CDR3 has 18 residues. V was cut by 7 bases and J by 0 bases, with 24 bases left in between. This CDR3 is CASTPGDTGANLNTEAFF. DNA of the CDR3: TGTGCCAGTACCCCTGGGGATACGGGGGCAAATTTGAACACTGAAGCTTTCTTT.

This clonotype has a count of ten or more. The chain employs TRBV5-1 and TRBJ2-1; D is unresolved. Germline V gives CDR1 SGHRS, CDR2 YFSETQ. The CDR3 contains 15 residues. V was clipped by 0 bases and J by 2 bases, with 9 bases between them. The CDR3 is CASSLVVLTYNEQFF. DNA of the CDR3: TGCGCCAGCAGCTTGGTCGTTCTGACCTACAATGAGCAGTTCTTC. The variable domain in full, with the rest retrieved from reference TRBV5-1 and TRBJ2-1, is KAGVTQTPRYLIKTRGQQVTLSCSPISGHRSVSWYQQTPGQGLQFLFEYFSETQRNKGNFPGRFSGRQFSNSRSEMNVSTLELGDSALYLCASSLVVLTYNEQFFGPGTRLTVL.

This clonotype appeared a few times. Being one base from a much bigger clone, this may be a read error. No conserved phenylalanine or tryptophan ends this CDR3, so it is likely a read error. The chain links TRBV25-1 to TRBJ2-7, with D possibly being TRBD1 or TRBD2 (5 bases each). V shed 6 bases and J shed 2 bases, with 8 bases lying between them. This CDR3 comprises 12 residues. The V gene's germline CDR1 is MGHDK and CDR2 SYGVNS. The CDR3 loop is CASRRGTYEQYL. CDR3 coding DNA: TGTGCCAGCAGGAGGGGAACCTACGAGCAGTACCTC.

Of note for this clonotype: No conserved phenylalanine or tryptophan ends this CDR3, so it is likely a read error. The DNA is omitted, as the CDR3 cannot be located on it reliably, and the CDR3 follows TCRdb's listing. V and J are TRBV9 and TRBJ1-6. From its first to its last residue, the CDR3 has 13 amino acids. In germline, CDR1 is SGDLS, CDR2 YYNGEE. CDR3 sequence: CASSLDRSSHNEL.

This clonotype was recorded many times. The gene calls are TRBV12-3 or TRBV12-4 and TRBJ2-3; D call uncertain. The V gene lost 3 bases and the J gene lost 5 bases, with 6 bases spanning the gap. The CDR3 totals 12 residues. CDR3 bases: TGTGCCAGCAGTTTCCGGGTAGATACGCAGTATTTT. It translates to CASSFRVDTQYF.

V gene TRBV7-9 combines with J gene TRBJ2-2, with D unresolved. Trimming took 5 bases from V and 6 from J, leaving 10 bases between them. CDR1 is SEHNR, CDR2 FQNEAQ, per germline (reference sequence). The CDR3 has 13 residues. The CDR3 nucleotides read TGTGCCAGCAGCAATGACGTCGCCGGGGAGCTGTTTTTT. Translating it yields CASSNDVAGELFF.

To note about this clonotype: Germline is not matched at one junction end, which may reflect a read error. The chain has TRBV7-9 and TRBJ1-6, with no clear D. CDR1 is SEHNR, CDR2 FQNEAQ, per germline (reference sequence). CDR3 length: 14 amino acids. CDR3 in amino acids: CASSLRVIDSPLHF. The CDR3 DNA sequence: TGCGCCAGCAGCCTAAGGGTGATAGATTCACCCCTCCACTTT. Combining the CDR3 with reference TRBV7-9 and TRBJ1-6 gives the whole variable domain DTGVSQNPRHKITKRGQNVTFRCDPISEHNRLYWYRQTLGQGPEFLTYFQNEAQLEKSRLLSDRFSAERPKGSFSTLEIQRTEQGDSAMYLCASSLRVIDSPLHFGNGTRLTVT.

The rearrangement links TRBV5-4 to TRBJ2-3; D remains unclear. The CDR3 runs to 14 residues. Germline V lookup: CDR1 SGHNT, CDR2 YYREEE (reference sequence). V was shortened by 4 bases and J by 2 bases, with 11 bases between the two germline ends. The CDR3 DNA is TGTGCCAGCAGCCGGCCACGCAACACAGATACGCAGTATTTT. Its protein product is CASSRPRNTDTQYF.

V gene TRBV5-1 combines with J gene TRBJ2-5, with 9 nucleotides matching TRBD2. J gave up 3 bases and V 0 bases, and 6 bases lay outside the gene matches. This CDR3 is built from 16 residues. Germline V gene sequence: CDR1 SGHRS, CDR2 YFSETQ. CDR3 sequence: CASSLVSASGKETQYF. The CDR3 bases are TGCGCCAGCAGCTTGGTCTCGGCTAGCGGGAAAGAGACCCAGTACTTC.

This clonotype was seen many times. The CDR3 DNA follows: TGTGCCAGCAGTTACAAGAACGAAGCTTTCTTT. Residues: CASSYKNEAFF. This chain connects TRBV6-2 or TRBV6-3 to TRBJ1-1; D is uncertain. This CDR3 has 11 amino acids. Trimming shortened V by 2 bases and J by 8 bases, and 6 bases separated the two germline ends. Per the germline V gene, CDR1 is MNHEY and CDR2 is SVGEGT.

The sample holds many counts of this clonotype. The chain carries TRBV7-2 and TRBJ1-2, with 9 bases matching TRBD1. Germline trimming cut 6 bases from V and 2 bases from J; bases unmatched to any gene: 10. CDR1 SGHTA and CDR2 FQGNSA come from the germline V gene. There are 16 residues in the CDR3. The CDR3 region is CASSQRIGQGNYGYTF. The CDR3 bases are TGTGCCAGCAGTCAGCGGATAGGACAGGGGAACTATGGCTACACCTTC.

This chain's CDR3 is CASSELALGVETQYF. As DNA, the CDR3 is TGTGCCAGCAGTGAATTGGCCTTGGGCGTTGAGACCCAGTACTTC. This rearrangement joins TRBV2 to TRBJ2-5; D is unresolved. Germline assignment: CDR1 SNHLY and CDR2 FYNNEI. V was shortened by 2 bases and J by 5 bases, with 15 bases between the two germline ends. The CDR3 totals 15 residues.

As for this clonotype: The junction and the germline gene differ at one end; a read error may be behind it. The chain has TRBV7-3 and TRBJ1-2; unclear D gene. CDR3 length: 14 amino acids. Germline-derived CDR1 and CDR2 are SGHTA and FQGTGA. The DNA of the CDR3 is TGTGCCAGCAGCTTCGATAGCGCTAACTATAGCTACAAGTTC. It encodes CASSFDSANYSYKF.

As for this clonotype: Germline is not matched at one junction end, which may reflect a read error. The CDR3 loop reads CAGSPGAGVADRKYF. The DNA for the CDR3 is TGCGCCGGCAGCCCGGGCGCGGGGGTAGCCGACAGAAAGTACTTC. The chain employs TRBV7-2 and TRBJ2-7, with 7 bases lining up with TRBD2. Germline values: CDR1 SGHTA, CDR2 FQGNSA. This CDR3 spans 15 amino acids.

V gene TRBV2 combines with J gene TRBJ2-5, with 9 positions matching TRBD1. Germline V gives CDR1 SNHLY, CDR2 FYNNEI. This CDR3 has 15 amino acids. V shed 3 bases, J shed 5 bases, and the junction held 7 bases outside the gene matches. Here the CDR3 DNA reads TGTGCCAGCAGTGATCAGGGACAGGGTGCGGAGACCCAGTACTTC. Translated: CASSDQGQGAETQYF.

In its sample, this clonotype was seen a few times. This chain links TRBV24-1 with TRBJ1-1, with D possibly being TRBD1 (6 bases). The length of the CDR3 is 13 residues. The germline gives CDR1 KGHDR, CDR2 SFDVKD. V lost 4 bases and J lost 7, with 12 bases in between. In DNA, the CDR3 is TGTGCCACCAGTGACGGGACAACTGTTGAAGCTTTCTTT. This codes for CATSDGTTVEAFF.

The gene calls are TRBV9 and TRBJ2-7; tentatively, D is TRBD2 (7 bases). The CDR3 spans 15 residues. The V end lost 3 bases, the J end lost 8 bases, and 21 bases lay between the germline ends. The germline V gene has CDR1 SGDLS and CDR2 YYNGEE. The CDR3 is CASSEAGGHTGQQYF. Here the CDR3 DNA reads TGTGCCAGCAGCGAAGCCGGGGGGCACACCGGTCAGCAGTACTTC.

Points on this clonotype: The conserved phenylalanine or tryptophan is not found at the CDR3 terminus, so this likely reflects a read error. It is unclear where the CDR3 begins or ends on the DNA, so no DNA is shown, and the CDR3 is as TCRdb lists it. The chain combines TRBV7-2 with TRBJ2-1; TRBD2 is the table's D call and was not checked against the DNA. The CDR3 contains 9 residues when both ends are counted. Germline values: CDR1 SGHTA, CDR2 FQGNSA. The CDR3 sequence: CASSLEKAS.

This clonotype appeared a single time. The chain carries TRBV5-1 and TRBJ1-1; the match to TRBD1 covers 7 bases. The CDR3 sequence is 13 residues long. Germline lookup yields CDR1 SGHRS and CDR2 YFSETQ. Trimming removed 7 bases from V and 2 bases from J; junction bases left unmatched: 5. This chain's CDR3 is CASVRDSNTEAFF. The DNA of the CDR3 is TGCGCCAGCGTCCGGGACAGTAACACTGAAGCTTTCTTT.